The rows below give T cell receptor beta chains drawn from one sample of a study of PD-1 blockade in classical Hodgkin lymphoma. Profiling relied on immunoSEQ multiplex PCR, and the TCRdb table lists in-frame clones only, not all of them. This sample has about 47,000 clones; approximately 90% occur once, and the top ten carry approximately 4.9%. The source material was peripheral blood mononuclear cells (PBMCs). Receptors originate from a human donor with classical Hodgkin lymphoma. CDR3s include the opening cysteine and the closing phenylalanine or tryptophan. D genes are given only for firm matches. The size of a clone is reported for some rows only, either as once, few or many, or as a class for expanded clones.

TRBV7-2	TRBJ2-3	16	TRBD2	.	TGTGCCAGCAGCATTTCTGCGGGAGTCAGCACAGATACGCAGTATTTT	CASSISAGVSTDTQYF
TRBV19	TRBJ1-6	16	.	.	TGTGCCAGTAGTACCGCTGGACGGATCACCAATTCACCCCTCCACTTT	CASSTAGRITNSPLHF
TRBV7-3	TRBJ2-1	17	.	.	TGTGCCAGCAGCTTAACCATTCCGGGGCTGCGCCCCCATGAGCAGTTCTTC	CASSLTIPGLRPHEQFF
TRBV5-4	TRBJ2-5	13	TRBD1	.	TGTGCCAGCAGCCGGACAGGGCAAGAGACCCAGTACTTC	CASSRTGQETQYF
TRBV2	TRBJ2-2	15	TRBD1	.	TGTGCCAGCACTAAGGACAGGAGGAACACCGGGGAGCTGTTTTTT	CASTKDRRNTGELFF
TRBV19	TRBJ1-1	14	.	.	TGTGCCAGTAGTAAGAGGGGATATGACACTGAAGCTTTCTTT	CASSKRGYDTEAFF
TRBV5-1	TRBJ2-5	15	TRBD2	.	TGCGCCAGCAGCTTATCGTTAGCGGGTTGGGAGACCCAGTACTTC	CASSLSLAGWETQYF
TRBV5-6	TRBJ1-2	13	.	.	TGTGCCAGCAGCTTGGCCACGGCAGTCGGCTACACCTTC	CASSLATAVGYTF
TRBV7-9	TRBJ2-3	14	.	.	TGTGCCAGCAGCTTACTTGAGGCCGGGGATACGCAGTATTTT	CASSLLEAGDTQYF
TRBV2	TRBJ2-5	15	.	.	TGTGCCAGCAGTCCACGATGGCTAGCCCAAGAGACCCAGTACTTC	CASSPRWLAQETQYF
TRBV5-4	TRBJ2-7	13	.	.	TGTGCCAGCAGCTTGGGACAAAGGCCCGAGCAGTACTTC	CASSLGQRPEQYF
TRBV6-5	TRBJ1-4	15	.	.	TGTGCCAGCAGGCGGGGTCCGACAACTAATGAAAAACTGTTTTTT	CASRRGPTTNEKLFF
TRBV29-1	TRBJ2-1	10	.	.	TGCAGCGTTATAGTCACTGAGCAGTTCTTC	CSVIVTEQFF
TRBV15	TRBJ2-1	16	TRBD2	.	TGTGCCACCAGCAGACCGCCGGGGAGCGGGGGGAATGAGCAGTTCTTC	CATSRPPGSGGNEQFF
TRBV30	TRBJ1-4	16	TRBD1	.	TGTGCCTGGAGACCGGGACAGGGAAGCGCTAATGAAAAACTGTTTTTT	CAWRPGQGSANEKLFF
TRBV27	TRBJ2-1	15	TRBD1	.	TGTGCCAGCAGTTTTTTTGGGACAGGGGGCGATGAGCAGTTCTTC	CASSFFGTGGDEQFF
TRBV11-2	TRBJ2-5	13	.	.	TGTGCCAGCACCCCCGGGGCGATGGAGACCCAGTACTTC	CASTPGAMETQYF
TRBV5-6	TRBJ2-1	16	.	.	TGTGCCAGCAGCCCTCCCCCCTTGAGCTCCTACAATGAGCAGTTCTTC	CASSPPPLSSYNEQFF
TRBV25-1	TRBJ2-7	12	.	few	TGTGCCAGCAGTGGGGCGGGCTACGAGCAGTACTTC	CASSGAGYEQYF
TRBV28	TRBJ1-1	14	TRBD1	.	TGTGCCAGCAGTCGTCCCGGGACAGGGCAGGGAGCTTTCTTT	CASSRPGTGQGAFF
TRBV5-1	TRBJ1-6	14	.	.	TGCGCCAGCAGACCGCGGGCAGGGGATGGACCCCTCCACTTT	CASRPRAGDGPLHF
TRBV2	TRBJ2-1	14	TRBD2	.	TGTGCCAGTGACACTAGCGGAGAGAACAATGAGCAGTTCTTC	CASDTSGENNEQFF
TRBV7-9	TRBJ1-2	13	.	.	TGTGCCAGCAGCTTATTACGGACCTTTATTCGGCATTTC	CASSLLRTFIRHF
TRBV9	TRBJ2-1	15	.	.	TGTGCCAGCAGCGTAGAGTCAGGAAACTACAATGAGCAGTTCTTC	CASSVESGNYNEQFF
TRBV6-4	TRBJ1-6	14	TRBD1	.	TGTGCCAGCAGTGAGACAGGGGGCAATTCACCCCTCCACTTT	CASSETGGNSPLHF
TRBV6-1	TRBJ2-1	15	.	.	TGTGCCAGCAGTGAACTAATCATCTCCTACAATGAGCAGTTCTTC	CASSELIISYNEQFF
TRBV27	TRBJ2-3	15	.	.	TGTGCCAGCATGGGCAGGGGCCTACTGGCAGATACGCAGTATTTT	CASMGRGLLADTQYF
TRBV13	TRBJ2-2	15	.	.	TGTGCCAGCAGTCCGAAGGTAGGAAACACCGGGGAGCTGTTTTTT	CASSPKVGNTGELFF
TRBV5-4	TRBJ2-5	15	TRBD1	.	TGTGCCAGCAGCTTCATCGGGACAGCGAGAGAGACCCAGTACTTC	CASSFIGTARETQYF
TRBV18	TRBJ1-1	14	.	once	TGTGCCAGCTCACCCTCCAGGGTTTGGACTGAAGCTTTCTTT	CASSPSRVWTEAFF
TRBV19	TRBJ1-5	17	.	.	TGTGCCAGTAGTATTAGTTCAGACGTCTGGCGCAATCAGCCCCAGCATTTT	CASSISSDVWRNQPQHF
TRBV6-5	TRBJ1-1	13	.	.	TGTGCCAGCAGTTACACTCCCCGGGGGGAAGCTTTCTTT	CASSYTPRGEAFF
TRBV14	TRBJ2-1	15	.	few	TGTGCCAGCAGCCAAGCACATAGCTTGAAGGCTGAGCAGTTCTTC	CASSQAHSLKAEQFF
TRBV10-1	TRBJ2-5	14	TRBD2	few	TGCGCCAGCAGTGAAGCGGGGTCGAGGTCCACCCAGTACTTC	CASSEAGSRSTQYF
TRBV4-1	TRBJ2-7	15	.	.	TGCGCCAGCAGCCAAGAACCAGGGCGATCCTACGAGCAGTACTTC	CASSQEPGRSYEQYF
TRBV5-8	TRBJ2-3	15	TRBD1	.	TGTGCCAGCAGTTGGACAGGGGGGGAACTAGATACGCAGTATTTT	CASSWTGGELDTQYF
TRBV6-4	TRBJ2-2	15	TRBD1	few	TGTGCCAGCAGTGACGGGACAGGGAACACCGGGGAGCTGTTTTTT	CASSDGTGNTGELFF
TRBV5-1	TRBJ2-7	14	.	.	TGCGCCAGCAGCTTGTGGTCGGGCTCCTACGAGCAGTACTTC	CASSLWSGSYEQYF
TRBV19	TRBJ1-4	16	TRBD1	.	TGTGCCAGCCTCCCCTTGCCGGGACAGAAAAGCGGAAAACTGTTTTTT	CASLPLPGQKSGKLFF
TRBV6-5	TRBJ1-1	15	.	.	TGTGCCAGCAGTTACCTGCCTTCTAGGAACACTGAAGCTTTCTTT	CASSYLPSRNTEAFF
TRBV7-9	TRBJ2-7	13	.	.	TGTGCCAGCAGCCCCAACGACGGGAGCGAGCAGTACTTC	CASSPNDGSEQYF
TRBV6-1	TRBJ1-2	12	TRBD1	.	TGTGCCAGCACCCGGACAGGTGATGGCTACACCTTC	CASTRTGDGYTF
TRBV2	TRBJ2-6	14	.	.	TGTGCCAGCAGTGTCAGCTCTGGGGCCAACGTCCTGACTTTC	CASSVSSGANVLTF
TRBV28	TRBJ1-1	14	.	.	TGTGCCAGCAGAATCACAGGGCCTTTCACTGAAGCTTTCTTT	CASRITGPFTEAFF
TRBV7-2	TRBJ2-6	17	.	once	TGTGCCAGCAGCAAAGAGAAGGACAGTTTGGGGGCCAACGTCCTGACTTTC	CASSKEKDSLGANVLTF
TRBV5-6	TRBJ2-1	13	.	.	TGTGCCAGCAGCTCAATAATGCGGGGTGAGCAGTTCTTC	CASSSIMRGEQFF
TRBV7-8	TRBJ1-5	14	.	.	TGTGCCAGCAGCTTACAGGGTAGCAATCAGCCCCAGCATTTT	CASSLQGSNQPQHF
TRBV2	TRBJ2-5	12	.	.	TGTGCCAGCAGTGAACGGTCCCGGGCCCAGTACTTC	CASSERSRAQYF
TRBV11-3	TRBJ1-2	12	.	.	TGTGCCAGCAGCTTAGTAGGAAGTGGCTACACCTTC	CASSLVGSGYTF
TRBV5-8	TRBJ1-5	14	TRBD1	.	TGTGCCAGCACCCCGGGACAGGGTTTTCAGCCCCAGCATTTT	CASTPGQGFQPQHF
TRBV29-1	TRBJ2-3	13	.	.	TGCAGCGGAGGGTATCGGAACACAGATACGCAGTATTTT	CSGGYRNTDTQYF
TRBV2	TRBJ1-1	17	.	.	TGTGCCAGCAGTGCCCATTTGGGGGACCCCGTTCCCACTGAAGCTTTCTTT	CASSAHLGDPVPTEAFF
TRBV19	TRBJ1-5	15	TRBD1	.	TGTGCCAGTAGACTTGGGACAGGGGGCAATCAGCCCCAGCATTTT	CASRLGTGGNQPQHF
TRBV5-4	TRBJ2-3	16	TRBD2	.	TGTGCCAGCAGCCAGGGACTAGCGGGGAGCACAGATACGCAGTATTTT	CASSQGLAGSTDTQYF
TRBV4-1	TRBJ1-2	16	TRBD1	.	TGCGCCAGCAGCCAAGATCAGGGGGCAGGGTACTATGGCTACACCTTC	CASSQDQGAGYYGYTF
TRBV19	TRBJ2-4	15	TRBD2	.	TGTGCCAGTAGTATTGGGGGGGTGGCCAAAAACATTCAGTACTTC	CASSIGGVAKNIQYF
TRBV15	TRBJ2-7	15	.	once	TGTGCCACCAGCAGATATCCCGGGACTCCCTACGAGCAGTACTTC	CATSRYPGTPYEQYF